This T cell receptor (beta chain) stems from a study of blood T cells in healthy people across ages. Study-level results: Correlation between TCR beta diversity and naive T cell percentage was strong. Changes in expanded clonotypes were possibly confounded, as the CMV status of donors was unknown.

On this clonotype: Its specificity is not known.

Isolation yielded PBMCs, at least 6.5 million per sample, in every case. Then a second PCR, running roughly 7 to 11 cycles, was carried out with a sample-barcoded 5' primer and a J-beta primer mix. TCRdb independently ran MiXCR on the 5' RACE reads; one entry per CDR3 protein. The repertoire includes over 1,300,000 distinct CDR3 sequences, roughly 59% of them detected once, and over 6.5% sits in the top ten. Trimming took 2 bases from V and 5 from J, leaving 9 bases between them. The CDR3 totals 13 residues. Germline loops: CDR1 LGHDT, CDR2 YNNKEL (reference sequence). This chain joins TRBV3-1 and TRBJ2-5; D gene uncertain. This clonotype originated in a man younger than 35 in good health. Sequenced: blood. The CDR3 nucleotides are TGTGCCAGCAGCCAAAGTTTAGGGGAGACCCAGTACTTC. It codes for CASSQSLGETQYF.